Below, 7 T cell receptor beta chains from the same sample are listed, as sequenced in a study of shared clonotypes between healthy human individuals. TCRdb's copy holds only in-frame clones and misses some; the assay was immunoSEQ multiplex PCR. The repertoire holds 850,000 to 1,200,000 clones, with around 76% as singletons. The sequenced material came from memory CD4+ T cells sorted from blood. Subset described: CD45RA-negative fraction. Receptors originate from a man between 18 and 29 years old in good health.

The rearrangement joins TRBV4-1 to TRBJ2-1; 7 bases are a match to TRBD2. CDR3 length: 18 residues. CDR1 and CDR2 (germline): MGHRA, YSYEKL. V dropped 4 bases and J dropped 4; count of bases not matched to a gene: 16. The CDR3 bases are TGCGCCAGCAGCCTTTATGTCCCCGGGGACTATTTTTACAATGAGCAGTTCTTC. This codes for CASSLYVPGDYFYNEQFF.

As for this clone: A read error may be the cause here, since a much bigger clone is one base away. The sample contains more than one DNA sequence encoding this CDR3. The rearrangement joins TRBV5-1 to TRBJ1-1; D might be TRBD1 (5 bases). CDR1 SGHRS and CDR2 YFSETQ come from the germline V gene. Trimming cost V 0 bases and J 0 bases, with 6 bases left between them. CDR3 length: 14 amino acids. The CDR3 DNA sequence: TGCGCCAGCAGCTTGGGACAGATGAACACTGAAGCTTTCTTT. Amino acid sequence: CASSLGQMNTEAFF. The full variable domain, its missing parts supplied by reference TRBV5-1 and TRBJ1-1, is KAGVTQTPRYLIKTRGQQVTLSCSPISGHRSVSWYQQTPGQGLQFLFEYFSETQRNKGNFPGRFSGRQFSNSRSEMNVSTLELGDSALYLCASSLGQMNTEAFFGQGTRLTVV.

There are a few counts of this clone. The chain has TRBV9 and TRBJ2-7; D is perhaps TRBD2 (5 bases). V was trimmed by 0 bases and J by 3 bases, leaving 19 bases between them. Germline V CDR1 and CDR2: SGDLS, YYNGEE. The length of the CDR3 is 17 residues. The CDR3 DNA reads as TGTGCCAGCAGCGTAGTTCCCCGTCTAGCTTACTACTACGAGCAGTACTTC. Protein product: CASSVVPRLAYYYEQYF.

This chain connects TRBV7-9 to TRBJ2-6; 7 bases are shared with TRBD1. The CDR3 consists of 18 residues. V lost 5 bases and J lost 0; bases outside the gene matches: 10. Per germline, CDR1 SEHNR and CDR2 FQNEAQ (reference sequence). The CDR3, as DNA: TGTGCCAGCAGCCCCCGACAGGGCCCCTCCTCTGGGGCCAACGTCCTGACTTTC. Translation gives CASSPRQGPSSGANVLTF. Filled out from reference TRBV7-9 and TRBJ2-6, the complete variable domain reads DTGVSQNPRHKITKRGQNVTFRCDPISEHNRLYWYRQTLGQGPEFLTYFQNEAQLEKSRLLSDRFSAERPKGSFSTLEIQRTEQGDSAMYLCASSPRQGPSSGANVLTFGAGSRLTVL.

This clone was found a few times. The chain joins TRBV6-1 to TRBJ1-3; D is undetermined. Germline CDR1 is MNHNS and CDR2 is SASEGT. V was shortened by 1 base and J by 2 bases, with 6 bases between the two germline ends. The CDR3 is 14 amino acids. CDR3 DNA sequence: TGTGCCAGCAGTGAAGGGCTTACTGGAAACACCATATATTTT. Its translation: CASSEGLTGNTIYF.

The V and J genes are TRBV15 and TRBJ1-6, with D tentatively TRBD1 (5 bases). The CDR3 contains 16 residues. V lost 0 bases and J lost 2, with 8 bases in between. The germline V gene has CDR1 LNHNV and CDR2 YYDKDF (reference sequence). CDR3 protein: CATSRDQGAYNSPLHF. DNA for the CDR3: TGTGCCACCAGCAGAGATCAGGGAGCCTATAATTCACCCCTCCACTTT.

There are a few counts of this clone. Here the CDR3 reads CASSERWETQYF. The CDR3 DNA follows: TGTGCCAGCAGTGAAAGATGGGAGACCCAGTACTTC. The chain employs TRBV6-1 and TRBJ2-5; D unresolved. The germline V and J ends were trimmed by 2 bases and 5 bases, with 6 bases remaining between them. The CDR3 loop spans 12 amino acids. CDR1 and CDR2 from the germline V gene are MNHNS and SASEGT.